This T cell receptor beta chain was recovered during a study of cytomegalovirus exposure and HLA in healthy donors. Study in general: It was reported in a later analysis that the same platform had been used for the approximately 110 validation repertoires as for the approximately 700 first-cohort repertoires. Whole-study findings and limits: The classifier was said to identify cytomegalovirus status with high specificity and sensitivity. The CMV antigen specificity of a few CMV-associated chains was confirmed through in vitro analysis. Most TCR sequences were uncommon, yet certain public TCRs appeared in many donors.

Trimming cost V 0 bases and J 7 bases; bases outside gene matches: 8. This CDR3 comprises 15 residues. In germline, CDR1 is SGHAT, CDR2 FQNNGV. Repertoires were generated with immunoSEQ multiplex PCR, while TCRdb's copy carries only in-frame clones and drops some. The sample has about 110,000 clones, approximately 89% seen once; the top ten hold 1.5% to 2%. Remarks on this clone: What it recognizes is unknown.

The gene calls are TRBV11-2 and TRBJ2-7; 8 bases agree with TRBD1. Sequencing was done on a sample of PBMCs. The TCR sequence derives from a woman under 30 in good health and CMV-seronegative. The CDR3 protein is CASSLDGRGLSEQYF. DNA for the CDR3: TGTGCCAGCAGCTTAGACGGCAGGGGGCTGTCGGAGCAGTACTTC. Using reference TRBV11-2 and TRBJ2-7 for the parts outside the CDR3, the full variable domain is EAGVAQSPRYKIIEKRQSVAFWCNPISGHATLYWYQQILGQGPKLLIQFQNNGVVDDSQLPKDRFSAERLKGVDSTLKIQPAKLEDSAVYLCASSLDGRGLSEQYFGPGTRLTVT.